This T cell receptor (beta chain) was identified in a study of T cells in localized non-small cell lung cancer. Whole-study results and caveats: Since sequencing was restricted to only one region of the tumor, intratumor heterogeneity remains a possibility. It was uninvolved adjacent lung that showed the highest T cell clonality, exceeding tumor.

Sequencing used immunoSEQ multiplex PCR; TCRdb keeps in-frame clones, though not all of them. Of around 28,000 clones listed, 70% to 90% are singletons. A word on this clone: Its antigen is undetermined.

The V and J ends lost 4 bases and 3 bases respectively, with 13 bases between them. Germline CDR1 reads LNHDA; CDR2 reads SQIVND (reference sequence). CDR3 length equals 15 residues. The sequence was collected from a female donor aged 60 or older with stage I lung adenocarcinoma. The chain has TRBV19 and TRBJ2-1, with D tentatively TRBD2 (5 bases). This sample comprised peripheral blood, obtained before any cancer treatment. Here the CDR3 DNA reads TGTGCCAGTAGTAGGGCTAGCTCGGTCTACAATGAGCAGTTCTTC. It yields the protein CASSRASSVYNEQFF.